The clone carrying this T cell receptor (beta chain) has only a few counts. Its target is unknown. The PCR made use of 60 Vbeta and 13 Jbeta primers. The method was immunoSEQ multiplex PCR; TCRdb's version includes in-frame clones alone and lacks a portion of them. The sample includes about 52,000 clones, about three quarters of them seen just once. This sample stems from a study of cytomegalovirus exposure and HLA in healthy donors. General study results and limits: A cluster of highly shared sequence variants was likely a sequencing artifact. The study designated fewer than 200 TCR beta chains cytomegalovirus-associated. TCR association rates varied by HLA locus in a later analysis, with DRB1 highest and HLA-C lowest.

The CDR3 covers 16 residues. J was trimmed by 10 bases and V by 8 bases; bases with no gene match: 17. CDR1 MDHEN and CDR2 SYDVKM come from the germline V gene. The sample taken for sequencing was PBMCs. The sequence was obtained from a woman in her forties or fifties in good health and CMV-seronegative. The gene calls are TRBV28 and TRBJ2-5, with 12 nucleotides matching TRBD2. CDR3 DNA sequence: TGTGCCAGCGCCCTAGCGGGGGGGGCCACTGGTGGGGACCAGTACTTC. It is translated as CASALAGGATGGDQYF.